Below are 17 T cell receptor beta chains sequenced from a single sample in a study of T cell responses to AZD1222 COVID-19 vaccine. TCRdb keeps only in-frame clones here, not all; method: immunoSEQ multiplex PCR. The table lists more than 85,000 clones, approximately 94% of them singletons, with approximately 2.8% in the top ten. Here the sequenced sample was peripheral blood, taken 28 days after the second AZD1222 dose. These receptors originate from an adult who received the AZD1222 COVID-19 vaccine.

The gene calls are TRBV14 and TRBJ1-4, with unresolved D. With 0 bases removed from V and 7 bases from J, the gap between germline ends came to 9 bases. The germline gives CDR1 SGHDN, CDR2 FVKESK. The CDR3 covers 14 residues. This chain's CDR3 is CASSQDPGSEKLFF. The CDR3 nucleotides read TGTGCCAGCAGCCAAGATCCGGGCAGTGAAAAACTGTTTTTT.

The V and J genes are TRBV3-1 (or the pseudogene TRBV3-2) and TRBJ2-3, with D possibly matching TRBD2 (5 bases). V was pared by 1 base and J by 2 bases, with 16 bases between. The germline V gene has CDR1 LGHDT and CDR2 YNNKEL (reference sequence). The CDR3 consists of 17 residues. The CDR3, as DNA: TGTGCCAGCAGCCAAGGTTCGTCGGTAGGACTCACAGATACGCAGTATTTT. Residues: CASSQGSSVGLTDTQYF.

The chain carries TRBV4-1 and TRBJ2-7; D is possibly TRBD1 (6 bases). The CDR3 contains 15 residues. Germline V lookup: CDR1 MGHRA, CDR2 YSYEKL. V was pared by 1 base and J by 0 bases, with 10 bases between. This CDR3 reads CASSQVLGASYEQYF. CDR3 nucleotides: TGCGCCAGCAGCCAAGTGCTGGGGGCCTCCTACGAGCAGTACTTC.

CDR3 amino acids: CSANLLETQYF. CDR3 in DNA: TGCAGCGCTAACCTCCTAGAGACCCAGTACTTC. This chain uses TRBV29-1 with TRBJ2-5; no clear D. The CDR3 consists of 11 residues. CDR1 is SQVTM, CDR2 ANQGSEA, per germline. V dropped 7 bases and J dropped 4 bases, with 10 bases sitting between them.

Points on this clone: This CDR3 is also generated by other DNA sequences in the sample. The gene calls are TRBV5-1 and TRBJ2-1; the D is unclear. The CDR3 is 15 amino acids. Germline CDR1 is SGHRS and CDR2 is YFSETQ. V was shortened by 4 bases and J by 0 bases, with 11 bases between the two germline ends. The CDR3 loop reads CASSPGGSSYNEQFF. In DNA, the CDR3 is TGCGCCAGCAGCCCCGGTGGTAGCTCCTACAATGAGCAGTTCTTC.

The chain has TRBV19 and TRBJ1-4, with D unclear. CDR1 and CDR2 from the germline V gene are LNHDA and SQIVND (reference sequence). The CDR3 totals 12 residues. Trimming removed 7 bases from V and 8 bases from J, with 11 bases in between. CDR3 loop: CASNSENEKLFF. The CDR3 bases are TGTGCCAGTAATTCAGAAAACGAAAAACTGTTTTTT.

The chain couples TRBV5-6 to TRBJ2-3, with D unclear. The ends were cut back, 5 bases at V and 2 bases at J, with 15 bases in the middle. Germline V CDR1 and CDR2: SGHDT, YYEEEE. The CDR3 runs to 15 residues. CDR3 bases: TGTGCCAGCAGTCCTGACAAGGCGTACACAGATACGCAGTATTTT. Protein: CASSPDKAYTDTQYF. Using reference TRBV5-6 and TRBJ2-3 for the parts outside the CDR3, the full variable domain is DAGVTQSPTHLIKTRGQQVTLRCSPKSGHDTVSWYQQALGQGPQFIFQYYEEEERQRGNFPDRFSGHQFPNYSSELNVNALLLGDSALYLCASSPDKAYTDTQYFGPGTRLTVL.

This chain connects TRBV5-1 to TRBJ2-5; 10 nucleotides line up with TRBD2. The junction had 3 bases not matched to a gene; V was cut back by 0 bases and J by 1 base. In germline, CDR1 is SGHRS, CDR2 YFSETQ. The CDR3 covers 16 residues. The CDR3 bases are TGCGCCAGCAGCTTGGTGGCTAGCGGGGGCCAAGAGACCCAGTACTTC. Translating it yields CASSLVASGGQETQYF.

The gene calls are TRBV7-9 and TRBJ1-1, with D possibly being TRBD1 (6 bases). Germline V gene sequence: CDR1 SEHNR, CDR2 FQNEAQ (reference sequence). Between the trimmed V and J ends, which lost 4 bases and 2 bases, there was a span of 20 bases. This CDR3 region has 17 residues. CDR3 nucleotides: TGTGCCAGCAGCTCATGGGGCCCGGGACACTTTAACACTGAAGCTTTCTTT. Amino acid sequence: CASSSWGPGHFNTEAFF.

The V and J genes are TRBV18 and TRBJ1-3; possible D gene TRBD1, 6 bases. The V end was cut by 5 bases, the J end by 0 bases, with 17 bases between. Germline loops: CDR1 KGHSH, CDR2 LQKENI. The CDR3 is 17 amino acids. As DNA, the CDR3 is TGTGCCAGCTCAATCAGGGGTTCGGTCCCCTCTGGAAACACCATATATTTT. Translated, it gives CASSIRGSVPSGNTIYF.

The CDR3 loop reads CASSLVSGASNQPQHF. The CDR3 DNA reads TGTGCCAGCAGCTTGGTGTCCGGGGCTAGCAATCAGCCCCAGCATTTT. The chain has TRBV5-8 and TRBJ1-5, with D perhaps matching TRBD1 (5 bases). V was cut by 0 bases and J by 0 bases, with 10 bases left in between. CDR3 length: 16 residues. The germline CDR1 and CDR2 sequences are SGHTS and YDEGEE.

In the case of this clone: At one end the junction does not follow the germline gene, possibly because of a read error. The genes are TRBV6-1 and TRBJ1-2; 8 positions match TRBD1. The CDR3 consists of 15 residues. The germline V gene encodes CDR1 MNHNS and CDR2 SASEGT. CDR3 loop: CASNEVPGQAYGYTF. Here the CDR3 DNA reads TGTGCCAGCAATGAAGTTCCGGGACAGGCCTATGGCTACACCTTC.

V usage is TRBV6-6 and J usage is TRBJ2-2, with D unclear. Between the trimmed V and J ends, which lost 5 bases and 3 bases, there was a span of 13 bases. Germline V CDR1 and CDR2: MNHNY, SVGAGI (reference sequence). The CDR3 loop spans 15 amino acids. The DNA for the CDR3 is TGTGCCAGCAGTAAGACCGGGCTGCACACCGGGGAGCTGTTTTTT. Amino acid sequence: CASSKTGLHTGELFF.

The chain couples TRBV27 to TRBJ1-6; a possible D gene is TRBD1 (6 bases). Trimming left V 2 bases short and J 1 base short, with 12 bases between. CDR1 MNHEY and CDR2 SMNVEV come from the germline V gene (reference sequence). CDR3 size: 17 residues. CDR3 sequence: CASSLRGILSYNSPLHF. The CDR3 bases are TGTGCCAGCAGTTTAAGGGGGATTCTATCCTATAATTCACCCCTCCACTTT.

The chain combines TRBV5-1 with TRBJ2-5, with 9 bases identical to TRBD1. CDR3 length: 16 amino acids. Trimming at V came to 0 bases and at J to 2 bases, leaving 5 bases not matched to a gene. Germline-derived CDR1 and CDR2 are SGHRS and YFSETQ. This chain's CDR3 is CASSLVGQGGQETQYF. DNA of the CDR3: TGCGCCAGCAGCTTGGTGGGACAGGGAGGTCAAGAGACCCAGTACTTC.

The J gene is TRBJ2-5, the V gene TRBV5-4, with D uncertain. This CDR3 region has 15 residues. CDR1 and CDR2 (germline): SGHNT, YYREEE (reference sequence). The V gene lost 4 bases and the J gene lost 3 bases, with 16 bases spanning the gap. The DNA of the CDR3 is TGTGCCAGCAGCCCAGACATGGTTTTCAAAGAGACCCAGTACTTC. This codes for CASSPDMVFKETQYF.

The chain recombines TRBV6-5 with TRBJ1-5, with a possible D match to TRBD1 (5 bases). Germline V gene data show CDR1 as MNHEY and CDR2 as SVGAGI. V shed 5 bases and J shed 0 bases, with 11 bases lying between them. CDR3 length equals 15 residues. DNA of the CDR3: TGTGCCAGCAGTCCCACAGGATATAGCAATCAGCCCCAGCATTTT. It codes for CASSPTGYSNQPQHF.